The rows below give T cell receptor beta chains drawn from one sample of a study of CD8 T cells in ankylosing spondylitis. TCRdb ran MiXCR on the 5' RACE reads and lists one entry per CDR3 protein. The sample carries tens of thousands of distinct CDR3 sequences, 6.2% recorded once. Sequenced: synovial fluid, either unsorted or a sorted T cell fraction (not recorded which). The receptors come from a male donor with ankylosing spondylitis. Both conserved end residues are part of each CDR3.

TRBJ2-3,TRBV15,CATSVQGAHTDTQYF
TRBJ2-2,TRBV7-9,CASSHVPTRNTGELFF
TRBJ1-1,TRBV29-1,CSVEDQYGTPTGMNTEAFF
TRBJ2-1,TRBV6-4,CASSDPLAGNEQFF
TRBJ1-1,TRBV5-1,CASSLGGFAEAFF
TRBJ2-3,TRBV28,CASSLPSTDTQYF
TRBJ2-1,TRBV7-3,CASSLNYGRQFF
TRBJ2-7,TRBV29-1,CSVVLGTGTYEQYF
TRBJ2-7,TRBV20-1,CSATPGLAVFEQYF
TRBJ2-7,TRBV20-1,CSAYPTRGGPSEQYF
TRBJ2-5,TRBV12-3/TRBV12-4,CASSNQGRTQYF
TRBJ2-1,TRBV5-8,CASSLETWGNEQFF
TRBJ2-1,TRBV11-1,CASSPKLGTGATFSYNEQFF
TRBJ2-2,TRBV12-3/TRBV12-4,CASSTRTHTGELFF
TRBJ2-1,TRBV12-5,CASGFDGKPYNEQFF
TRBJ1-5,TRBV20-1,CSAREGSIYRPQHF
TRBJ1-1,TRBV20-1,CSVSPNTEAFF
TRBJ1-2,TRBV7-9,CASSLLGDGYTF
TRBJ2-3,TRBV5-1,CASSLGQDYADTQYF
TRBJ1-1,TRBV29-1,CSVRGTGNTEAFF